This T cell receptor (beta chain) was profiled in a study of blood T cell repertoires in COVID-19 (TCRdb year 2020). Study-wide context: Collaborator samples came from the United States, Italy and Spain and covered acute and convalescent phases of COVID-19. The prospective study material was composed of cDNA or gDNA derived from T cells, B-cell-depleted T cells, or PBMCs. Deeply sampled blood TCRbeta repertoires from subjects exposed to, actively infected with, or recovered from COVID-19 were included in the dataset. A freely available public database, intended as a resource for researchers studying the immune response to SARS-CoV-2, is where the repertoires were released. The samples were drawn from the first 160 participants of the ongoing ImmuneRACE study and from 1,254 subjects provided by 6 global collaborators. Sample metadata almost always included a de-identified subject ID, COVID-19 status, age in years and sex. HLA class I and class II types, where available, came from metadata supplied by the sample provider rather than from assay-based typing. Paper-wide results and their limitations: The amount of clinical and demographic metadata varied by source and participant and was provided uncurated.

Each collaborating institution followed its own protocols to collect whole blood in K2EDTA tubes. For TCRbeta analysis, collaborators shipped samples as frozen whole blood, isolated PBMCs, or DNA extracted from either of those sample types. Relative to germline, V is 3 bases shorter and J is 0 bases shorter, with 8 bases between their ends. The CDR3, cysteine through phenylalanine, is 14 amino acids long. The only DNA kept is the CDR3, 42 bases in frame from the first base. Reading the germline V gene (reference sequence) gives CDR1 LNHDA and CDR2 SQIVND. TCRbeta CDR3 regions were amplified from genomic DNA using the immunoSEQ Assay, a bias-controlled multiplex PCR. The paper's processing steps were these. Nucleated cell counts per sample were estimated from amplification of reference gene primers within the assay. Sequence reads were collapsed and filtered to measure the absolute abundance of every unique TCRbeta CDR3 rearrangement. Productive Simpson clonality was computed per sample as the square root of Simpson's diversity index over productive rearrangements. In its TCRdb copy, this immuneACCESS table keeps in-frame sequences only and misses some clones. Where compared with another copy, unresolved V genes explain less than half of these, and the others have no known cause. V and J calls and clone size are as listed in that table; D and trimming were resolved from the DNA. The sample yields roughly 100,000 clones; roughly 88% were counted once. The ten largest clonotypes hold 11% of the sample.

A remark on this clone: Its antigen is currently not known. No much larger clone is present one base from it, and per-base qualities are unavailable.

The sample comprised peripheral blood. The clonotype comes from a man of 80 years or more with acute or convalescent COVID-19. The rearrangement combines TRBV19 with TRBJ1-2; no D gene is confidently identified. The CDR3 here reads CASSMEATNYGYTF. The DNA sequence is TGTGCCAGTAGTATGGAGGCGACTAACTATGGCTACACCTTC.